What follows are 20 T cell receptor beta chains derived from one specimen sequenced in a study of Tregs in tolerant kidney transplant recipients. Measured with immunoSEQ multiplex PCR; TCRdb has only the in-frame clones, and not every one. The sample consists of around 78,000 clones, approximately 90% of them appearing once. The sample consisted of Tregs from blood, taken before the transplant. These receptors all come from a human donor who received a combined kidney and bone marrow transplant.

V usage is TRBV7-2 and J usage is TRBJ2-2, with TRBD1 matching over 8 bases. V shed 1 base and J 4 bases; nucleotides not matched to a gene: 11. The CDR3 has 18 residues. Germline CDR1 reads SGHTA; CDR2 reads FQGNSA. The CDR3 DNA follows: TGTGCCAGCAGCTTAGGGTCGAGGACAGGGAAAAGCACCGGGGAGCTGTTTTTT. This sequence encodes CASSLGSRTGKSTGELFF.

The chain links TRBV5-4 to TRBJ2-5; D call uncertain. The CDR3 contains 14 residues. The germline gives CDR1 SGHNT, CDR2 YYREEE (reference sequence). V gave up 4 bases and J gave up 7 bases, with 17 bases separating them. The CDR3 region has the DNA TGTGCCAGCAGCCTACCCGACCACCGTGGGACCCAGTACTTC. The encoded protein is CASSLPDHRGTQYF.

J is TRBJ2-5 and V is TRBV28; D call uncertain. Germline values: CDR1 MDHEN, CDR2 SYDVKM. Trimming left V 3 bases short and J 5 bases short, with 10 bases between. The CDR3 is 13 amino acids. The CDR3 DNA sequence: TGTGCCAGCAGTTTTGGAGTCCGGGAGACCCAGTACTTC. Its translation: CASSFGVRETQYF.

V and J are TRBV5-1 and TRBJ2-7, with D uncertain. CDR3 length: 13 residues. The germline V gene has CDR1 SGHRS and CDR2 YFSETQ. Trimming shortened V by 2 bases and J by 1 base, and 7 bases separated the two germline ends. CDR3: CASSFVGSYEQYF. CDR3 nucleotide sequence: TGCGCCAGCAGCTTCGTAGGGTCCTACGAGCAGTACTTC.

The gene calls are TRBV5-4 and TRBJ1-2, with 9 bases identical to TRBD1. V trimming: 3 bases; J trimming: 8 bases; junction bases outside the gene matches: 2. CDR3 length equals 12 residues. CDR1 is SGHNT and CDR2 is YYREEE in the germline V gene (reference sequence). In DNA, the CDR3 is TGTGCCAGCAGCTCCGACAGGGGGGGCTACACCTTC. Residues: CASSSDRGGYTF.

V gene TRBV5-6 combines with J gene TRBJ1-4, with a possible D match to TRBD1 (6 bases). CDR3 size: 15 residues. V lost 4 bases and J 2 bases, leaving 12 bases between the germline ends. Germline assignment: CDR1 SGHDT and CDR2 YYEEEE. The DNA for the CDR3 is TGTGCCAGCAGCGGAACAGGACAGACTAATGAAAAACTGTTTTTT. It yields the protein CASSGTGQTNEKLFF.

This clone turned up a few times. The chain joins TRBV6-5 to TRBJ1-2, with D hard to call. Germline V lookup: CDR1 MNHEY, CDR2 SVGAGI. V was cut by 2 bases and J by 1 base, with 5 bases left in between. This CDR3 spans 13 amino acids. The CDR3 reads CASSYKNNYGYTF. DNA of the CDR3: TGTGCCAGCAGTTACAAAAATAACTATGGCTACACCTTC.

A single count supports this clone. The chain uses TRBV19 and TRBJ2-1; D is unclear. This CDR3 spans 14 amino acids. Trimming removed 5 bases from V and 8 bases from J, with 16 bases in between. In germline, CDR1 is LNHDA, CDR2 SQIVND (reference sequence). The CDR3 DNA follows: TGTGCCAGTAGTGCAGGTTACAATCGGGATGAGCAGTTCTTC. Its protein product is CASSAGYNRDEQFF.

The rearrangement joins TRBV5-1 to TRBJ1-1; TRBD1 aligns across 9 bases. The trim removed 2 bases at V and 4 bases at J, leaving 3 bases unmatched. Looked up from germline, CDR1 is SGHRS and CDR2 is YFSETQ. The CDR3 sequence is 14 residues long. CDR3 in DNA: TGCGCCAGCAGCTTACAGGGACAGGGCACTGAAGCTTTCTTT. Its translation is CASSLQGQGTEAFF.

The V and J genes are TRBV28 and TRBJ2-7, with no clear D. The germline gives CDR1 MDHEN, CDR2 SYDVKM. This CDR3 is 13 amino acids long. Trimming shortened V by 5 bases and J by 6 bases, and 14 bases separated the two germline ends. For the CDR3, the DNA is TGTGCCAGCAGTCCCTACCCGAGGCTCGAGCAGTACTTC. Amino acids: CASSPYPRLEQYF.

The genes are TRBV6-1 and TRBJ1-5; no clear D gene. V was trimmed by 5 bases and J by 7 bases, leaving 12 bases between them. Germline values: CDR1 MNHNS, CDR2 SASEGT. The CDR3 extends over 13 amino acids. The CDR3 nucleotides read TGTGCCAGCAGTTCCAACTCGGCACAGCCCCAGCATTTT. Its translation is CASSSNSAQPQHF.

V and J are TRBV20-1 and TRBJ2-1; D is undetermined. V gave up 4 bases and J gave up 6 bases, with 4 bases separating them. The CDR3 loop spans 10 amino acids. From germline, CDR1 is DFQATT and CDR2 SNEGSKA (reference sequence). DNA for the CDR3: TGCAGTGCTATGAGCAATGAGCAGTTCTTC. Translated, it gives CSAMSNEQFF.

The chain joins TRBV11-2 to TRBJ2-7, with D unclear. There are 11 residues in the CDR3. Looked up from germline, CDR1 is SGHAT and CDR2 is FQNNGV. The germline V and J ends were trimmed by 5 bases and 2 bases, with 4 bases remaining between them. For the CDR3, the DNA is TGTGCCAGCAGCGCAACCTACGAGCAGTACTTC. Encoded protein: CASSATYEQYF.

This chain connects TRBV5-6 to TRBJ1-3, with a possible D match to TRBD1 (5 bases). The V end lost 1 base, the J end lost 1 base, and 6 bases lay between the germline ends. Germline CDR1 SGHDT, CDR2 YYEEEE. The CDR3 has 14 amino acids. CDR3 region: CASSLSGSGNTIYF. CDR3 nucleotide sequence: TGTGCCAGCAGCTTGTCAGGGTCTGGAAACACCATATATTTT.

J is TRBJ1-2 and V is TRBV28; D remains unclear. V lost 2 bases, J lost 2 bases, and 6 bases lay in between. Germline CDR1 is MDHEN and CDR2 is SYDVKM. CDR3 length equals 13 residues. The CDR3, as DNA: TGTGCCAGCAGTTTACGTGGGAACTATGGCTACACCTTC. This encodes CASSLRGNYGYTF.

The chain has TRBV19 and TRBJ2-7, with a tentative D call TRBD1 (5 bases). This CDR3 is 14 amino acids long. V was clipped by 5 bases and J by 5 bases, with 16 bases between them. Germline lookup yields CDR1 LNHDA and CDR2 SQIVND (reference sequence). This CDR3 is CASSLTTGANEQYF. In DNA form, the CDR3 reads TGTGCCAGTAGTTTGACGACTGGGGCCAACGAGCAGTACTTC.

This rearrangement joins TRBV10-1 to TRBJ2-2; D might be TRBD2 (5 bases). V was shortened by 8 bases and J by 5 bases, with 15 bases between the two germline ends. The CDR3 sequence is 14 residues long. CDR1 and CDR2 from the germline V gene are WNHNN and SYGVQD (reference sequence). The CDR3 DNA reads TGCGCCAGCCAACGGGGATGGGGAACCGGGGAGCTGTTTTTT. As protein: CASQRGWGTGELFF.

This chain uses TRBV30 with TRBJ2-7, with no clear D. Germline CDR1 is GTSNPN and CDR2 is SVGIG (reference sequence). The CDR3 covers 11 residues. Trimming removed 2 bases from V and 2 bases from J, with 4 bases in between. CDR3 sequence: CAWSSAYEQYF. For the CDR3, the DNA is TGTGCCTGGAGTAGTGCCTACGAGCAGTACTTC.

This clone was found once. The chain uses TRBV6-4 and TRBJ2-7, with 9 bases aligning to TRBD2. Germline loops: CDR1 MRHNA, CDR2 SNTAGT. V shed 6 bases, J shed 2 bases, and the junction held 8 bases outside the gene matches. The CDR3 contains 15 residues. As DNA, the CDR3 is TGTGCCAGCAGGCTCAAAGCGGGAGGACCCTACGAGCAGTACTTC. Amino acids: CASRLKAGGPYEQYF.

This clone was seen a few times. CDR3: CAISEREVLGLSNQPQHF. DNA of the CDR3: TGTGCCATCAGTGAAAGGGAAGTCTTGGGGCTGAGCAATCAGCCCCAGCATTTT. The chain links TRBV10-3 to TRBJ1-5, with a weak D call TRBD1 (5 bases). Trimming pared 3 bases from V and 1 base from J, leaving 19 bases between. The CDR3 is 18 residues long. CDR1 and CDR2 (germline): ENHRY, SYGVKD.